This TCR beta chain was recorded in a study of shared clonotypes between healthy human individuals. Study-level points and caveats: Only blood was sampled; tissue repertoires likely differ. Clonotype sharing among donors likely depends on sequencing depth.

The method was immunoSEQ multiplex PCR; TCRdb's version includes in-frame clones alone and lacks a portion of them. The sample carries roughly 1,000,000 clones, about 84% recorded once. The CDR3 contains 13 residues. V shed 6 bases and J 8 bases; nucleotides not matched to a gene: 8. Germline V gives CDR1 SSHAT, CDR2 FNYEAQ (reference sequence). As concerns this clone: Its antigen remains unidentified.

This TCR came from a man between 18 and 35 years old in good health. Some clones in this sample may be carry-over from other donors' samples. The material sequenced was memory CD4+ T cells from PBMCs. Subset: CD45RA-negative fraction. This chain uses TRBV7-7 with TRBJ1-2; 8 bases agree with TRBD1. CDR3 protein: CASRKGSGGGYTF. DNA of the CDR3: TGTGCCAGCAGAAAGGGCTCAGGGGGCGGCTACACCTTC.